This T cell receptor beta chain was obtained from a study of blood T cell repertoires in COVID-19. Study details: Whether acute or convalescent, the COVID-19 samples came from the United States, Italy and Spain. PBMCs, B-cell-depleted T cells, or T cells were the source of the cDNA or gDNA that made up the material.

A single count supports this clone. Looked up from germline, CDR1 is LNHDA and CDR2 is SQIVND (reference sequence). The CDR3 is 14 residues long. V lost 5 bases and J 9 bases, leaving 14 bases between the germline ends. Per the original data handling: Scientists estimated how many nucleated cells there were by amplifying reference gene primers. Produced via immunoSEQ multiplex PCR; TCRdb's table is partial and in-frame only. The DNA gave D and trimming, while V, J and clone size come from that table. The repertoire holds 110,000 to 150,000 clones, with almost 90% as singletons. The sequencing sample was made of peripheral blood. The rearrangement uses TRBV19 and TRBJ1-6, with D perhaps TRBD1 (6 bases). This sequence was found in an older woman with acute or convalescent COVID-19. This chain's CDR3 is CASSLQGTGSPLHF. CDR3 coding DNA: TGTGCCAGTAGTCTACAGGGTACGGGTTCACCCCTCCACTTT.